The source of this T cell receptor (beta chain) is a study of cytomegalovirus exposure and HLA in healthy donors. Germline V CDR1 and CDR2: LNHDA, SQIVND (reference sequence). With 5 bases clipped from V and 5 bases from J, the junction kept 7 bases outside the gene matches. This CDR3 is built from 14 residues. Clones were sequenced by immunoSEQ multiplex PCR, and TCRdb holds only the in-frame ones, with some missing. The profile shows tens of thousands of clones, approximately 93% of them singletons. Specimen: PBMCs. The clonotype originates from a man younger than 30 in good health and CMV-seropositive. The chain uses TRBV19 and TRBJ2-5; 8 bases fit TRBD2. The CDR3 DNA follows: TGTGCCAGTAGTGAACAAACGGGGGGGGAGACCCAGTACTTC. Translating it yields CASSEQTGGETQYF.